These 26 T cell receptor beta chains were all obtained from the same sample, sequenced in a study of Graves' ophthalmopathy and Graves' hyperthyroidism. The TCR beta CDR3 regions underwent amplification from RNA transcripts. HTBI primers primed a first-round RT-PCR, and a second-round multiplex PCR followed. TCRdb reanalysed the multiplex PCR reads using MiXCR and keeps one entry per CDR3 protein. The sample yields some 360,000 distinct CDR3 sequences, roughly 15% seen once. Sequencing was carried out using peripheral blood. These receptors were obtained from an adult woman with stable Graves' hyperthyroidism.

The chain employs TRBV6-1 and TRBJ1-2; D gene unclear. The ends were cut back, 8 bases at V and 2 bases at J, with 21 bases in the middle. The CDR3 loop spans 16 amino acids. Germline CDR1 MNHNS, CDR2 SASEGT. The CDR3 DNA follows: TGTGCCAGCCTCGAAGGGAGAGGTTTTACGAACTATGGCTACACCTTC. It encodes CASLEGRGFTNYGYTF.

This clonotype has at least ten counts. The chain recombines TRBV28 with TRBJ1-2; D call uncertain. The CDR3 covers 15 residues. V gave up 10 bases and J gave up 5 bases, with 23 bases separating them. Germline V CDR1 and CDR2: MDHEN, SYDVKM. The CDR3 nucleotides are TGTGCCATCTACACGGGGTCCGCCCTAGGATATGGCTACACCTTC. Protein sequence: CAIYTGSALGYGYTF.

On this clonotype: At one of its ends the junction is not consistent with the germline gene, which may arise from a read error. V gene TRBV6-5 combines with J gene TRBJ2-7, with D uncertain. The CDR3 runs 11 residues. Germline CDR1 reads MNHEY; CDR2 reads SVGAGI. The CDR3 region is CAISSRSEQYF. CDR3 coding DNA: TGTGCCATCAGTTCACGGTCCGAGCAGTACTTC.

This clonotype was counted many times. The CDR3 protein is CASSPQEREGPGEQYF. For the CDR3, the DNA is TGTGCCAGCAGTCCCCAGGAAAGGGAGGGCCCTGGCGAGCAGTACTTC. The V and J genes are TRBV28 and TRBJ2-7, with TRBD2 matching 7 bases. V dropped 5 bases and J dropped 6; count of bases not matched to a gene: 16. Germline V CDR1 and CDR2: MDHEN, SYDVKM. This CDR3 has 16 residues. Full variable domain (outside the CDR3, taken from reference TRBV28 and TRBJ2-7): DVKVTQSSRYLVKRTGEKVFLECVQDMDHENMFWYRQDPGLGLRLIYFSYDVKMKEKGDIPEGYSVSREKKERFSLILESASTNQTSMYLCASSPQEREGPGEQYFGPGTRLTVT.

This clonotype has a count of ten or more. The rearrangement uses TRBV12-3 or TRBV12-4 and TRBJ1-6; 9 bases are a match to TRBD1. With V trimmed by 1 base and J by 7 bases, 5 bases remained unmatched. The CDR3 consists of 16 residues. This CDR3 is CASSLGQGVGNSPLHF. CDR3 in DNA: TGTGCCAGCAGTTTAGGACAGGGGGTAGGAAATTCACCCCTCCACTTT.

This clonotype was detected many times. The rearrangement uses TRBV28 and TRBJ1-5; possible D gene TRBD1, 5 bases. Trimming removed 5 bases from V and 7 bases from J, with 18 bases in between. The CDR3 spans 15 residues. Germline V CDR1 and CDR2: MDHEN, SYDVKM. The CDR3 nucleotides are TGTGCCAGCAGTACCTCACAGGCGGGTAGGCAGCCCCAGCATTTT. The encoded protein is CASSTSQAGRQPQHF.

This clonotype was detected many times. DNA of the CDR3: TGTGCCAGCAGTTACGCCGGAGGAGCGGGTAAAGGAGGAAACTACGAGCAGTACTTC. Encoded protein: CASSYAGGAGKGGNYEQYF. The chain is built from TRBV6-2 or TRBV6-3 and TRBJ2-7; D might be TRBD2 (6 bases). Germline V gives CDR1 MNHEY, CDR2 SVGEGT. V lost 2 bases to trimming and J lost 3 bases, with 26 bases between them. The CDR3 has 19 residues.

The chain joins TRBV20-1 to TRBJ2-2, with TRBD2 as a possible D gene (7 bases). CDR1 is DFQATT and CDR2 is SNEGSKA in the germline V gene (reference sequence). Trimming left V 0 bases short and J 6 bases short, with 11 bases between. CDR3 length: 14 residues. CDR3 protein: CSAREGGGPGELFF. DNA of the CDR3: TGCAGTGCTAGAGAAGGGGGGGGCCCCGGGGAGCTGTTTTTT.

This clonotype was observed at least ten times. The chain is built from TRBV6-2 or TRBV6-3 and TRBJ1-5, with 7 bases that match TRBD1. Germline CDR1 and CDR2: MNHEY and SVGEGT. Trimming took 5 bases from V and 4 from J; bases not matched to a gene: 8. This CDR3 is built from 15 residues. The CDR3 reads CASSVDRDLNQPQHF. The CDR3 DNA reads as TGTGCCAGCAGTGTCGACAGGGACCTAAATCAGCCCCAGCATTTT.

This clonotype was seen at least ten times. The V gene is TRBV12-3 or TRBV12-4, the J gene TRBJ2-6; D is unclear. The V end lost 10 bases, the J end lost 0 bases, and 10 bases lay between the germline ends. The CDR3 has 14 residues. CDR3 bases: TGTGCCATCTCGACGGACTCTGGGGCCAACGTCCTGACTTTC. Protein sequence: CAISTDSGANVLTF.

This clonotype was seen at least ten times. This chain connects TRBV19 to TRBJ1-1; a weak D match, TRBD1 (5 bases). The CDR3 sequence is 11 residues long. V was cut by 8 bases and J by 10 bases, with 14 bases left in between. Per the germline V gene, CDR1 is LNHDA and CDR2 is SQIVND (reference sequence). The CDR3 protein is CASHVGGSAFF. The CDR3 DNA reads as TGTGCCAGTCATGTTGGGGGGTCAGCTTTCTTT.

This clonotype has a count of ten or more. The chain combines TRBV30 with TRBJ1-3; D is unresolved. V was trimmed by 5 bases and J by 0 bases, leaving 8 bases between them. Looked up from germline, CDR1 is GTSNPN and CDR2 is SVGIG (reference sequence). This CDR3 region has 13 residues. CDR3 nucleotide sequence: TGTGCCTGGGGACTGATCTCTGGAAACACCATATATTTT. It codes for CAWGLISGNTIYF.

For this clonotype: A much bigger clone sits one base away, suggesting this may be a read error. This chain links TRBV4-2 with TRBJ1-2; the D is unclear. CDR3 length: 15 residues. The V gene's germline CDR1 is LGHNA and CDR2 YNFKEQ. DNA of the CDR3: TGTGCCAGCATCCAAGAAATTGACCGGACGTTTGGCTACACCTTC. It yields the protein CASIQEIDRTFGYTF.

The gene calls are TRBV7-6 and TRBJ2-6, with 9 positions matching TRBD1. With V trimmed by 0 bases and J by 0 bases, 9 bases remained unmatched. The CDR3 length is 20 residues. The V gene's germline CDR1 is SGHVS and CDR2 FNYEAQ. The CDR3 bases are TGTGCCAGCAGCTTAGCCCTGGGACAGGGTTCCTACTCTGGGGCCAACGTCCTGACTTTC. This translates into CASSLALGQGSYSGANVLTF.

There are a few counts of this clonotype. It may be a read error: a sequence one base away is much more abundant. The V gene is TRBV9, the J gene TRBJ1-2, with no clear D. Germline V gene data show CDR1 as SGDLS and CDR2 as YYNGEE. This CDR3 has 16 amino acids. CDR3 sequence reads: CASSTSGEGTNYGYSF. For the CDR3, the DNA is TGTGCCAGCAGCACCTCGGGTGAAGGAACTAACTATGGCTACAGCTTC.

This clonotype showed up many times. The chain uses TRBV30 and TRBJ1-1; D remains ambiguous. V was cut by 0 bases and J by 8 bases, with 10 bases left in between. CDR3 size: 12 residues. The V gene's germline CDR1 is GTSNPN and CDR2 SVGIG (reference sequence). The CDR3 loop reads CAWSVRGVEAFF. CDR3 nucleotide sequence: TGTGCCTGGAGTGTACGTGGGGTCGAAGCTTTCTTT.

CDR3 sequence: CASTSPGLATEAFF. The CDR3 region has the DNA TGTGCCAGCACCTCCCCAGGTCTTGCCACTGAAGCTTTCTTT. The chain links TRBV12-3 or TRBV12-4 to TRBJ1-1; D is unclear. The CDR3 covers 14 residues. Trimming took off 7 bases at V and 4 bases at J, with 16 bases between the two ends.

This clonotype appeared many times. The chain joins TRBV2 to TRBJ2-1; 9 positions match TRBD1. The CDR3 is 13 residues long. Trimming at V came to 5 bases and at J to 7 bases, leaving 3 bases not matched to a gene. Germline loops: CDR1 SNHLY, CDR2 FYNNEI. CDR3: CASSWDRANEQFF. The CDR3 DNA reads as TGTGCCAGCAGTTGGGACAGGGCTAATGAGCAGTTCTTC.

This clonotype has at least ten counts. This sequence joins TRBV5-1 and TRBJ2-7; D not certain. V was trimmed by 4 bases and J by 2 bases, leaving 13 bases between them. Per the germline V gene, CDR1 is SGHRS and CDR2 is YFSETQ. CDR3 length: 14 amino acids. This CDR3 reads CASSPDGLTYEQYF. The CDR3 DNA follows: TGCGCCAGCAGCCCGGACGGGCTCACCTACGAGCAGTACTTC.

The CDR3: CASSIDSNRGEAFF. DNA of the CDR3: TGTGCCAGTAGTATTGACTCCAACAGGGGCGAAGCTTTCTTT. The chain links TRBV19 to TRBJ1-1; TRBD1 agrees at 7 bases. The length of the CDR3 is 14 residues. The V and J ends lost 3 bases and 8 bases, in that order; junction bases with no gene match: 9. Germline-derived CDR1 and CDR2 are LNHDA and SQIVND (reference sequence).

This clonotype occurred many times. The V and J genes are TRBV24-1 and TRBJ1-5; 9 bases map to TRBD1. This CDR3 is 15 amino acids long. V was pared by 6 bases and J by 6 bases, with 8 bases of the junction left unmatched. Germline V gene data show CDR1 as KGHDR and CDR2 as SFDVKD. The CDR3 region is CATSRRGQGFQPQHF. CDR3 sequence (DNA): TGTGCCACCAGTCGACGCGGACAGGGGTTTCAGCCCCAGCATTTT.

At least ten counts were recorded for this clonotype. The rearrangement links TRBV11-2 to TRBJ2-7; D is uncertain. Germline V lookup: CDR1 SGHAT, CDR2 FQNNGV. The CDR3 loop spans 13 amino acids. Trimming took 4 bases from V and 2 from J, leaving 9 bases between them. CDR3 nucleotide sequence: TGTGCCAGCAGCTCCAATCGGGCCTACGAGCAGTACTTC. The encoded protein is CASSSNRAYEQYF.

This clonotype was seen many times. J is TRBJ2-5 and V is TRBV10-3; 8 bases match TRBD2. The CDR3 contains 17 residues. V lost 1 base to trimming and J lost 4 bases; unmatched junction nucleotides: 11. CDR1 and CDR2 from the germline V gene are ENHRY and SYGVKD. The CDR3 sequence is CAISEFFSGDLRETQYF. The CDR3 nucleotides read TGTGCCATCAGTGAGTTTTTTAGCGGGGACCTTCGAGAGACCCAGTACTTC.

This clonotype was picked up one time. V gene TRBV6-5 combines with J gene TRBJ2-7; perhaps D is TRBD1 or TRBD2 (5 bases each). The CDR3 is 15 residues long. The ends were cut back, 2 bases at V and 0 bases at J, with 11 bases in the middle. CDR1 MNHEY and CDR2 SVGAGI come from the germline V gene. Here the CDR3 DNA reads TGTGCCAGCAGTTACGGGCCAGGGAGCTCCTACGAGCAGTACTTC. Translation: CASSYGPGSSYEQYF.

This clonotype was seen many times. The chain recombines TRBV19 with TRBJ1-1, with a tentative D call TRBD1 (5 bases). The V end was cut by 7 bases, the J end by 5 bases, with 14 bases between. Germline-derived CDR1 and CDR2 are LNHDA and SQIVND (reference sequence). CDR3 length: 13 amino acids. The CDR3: CASKAGLGTEAFF. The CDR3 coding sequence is TGTGCCAGTAAAGCGGGGCTAGGGACTGAAGCTTTCTTT.

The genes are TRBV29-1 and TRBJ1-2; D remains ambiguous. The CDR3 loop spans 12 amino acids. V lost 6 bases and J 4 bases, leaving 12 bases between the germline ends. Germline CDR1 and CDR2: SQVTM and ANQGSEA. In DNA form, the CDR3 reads TGCAGCGTCAAGGTTGGGGTCTATGGCTACACCTTC. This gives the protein CSVKVGVYGYTF.